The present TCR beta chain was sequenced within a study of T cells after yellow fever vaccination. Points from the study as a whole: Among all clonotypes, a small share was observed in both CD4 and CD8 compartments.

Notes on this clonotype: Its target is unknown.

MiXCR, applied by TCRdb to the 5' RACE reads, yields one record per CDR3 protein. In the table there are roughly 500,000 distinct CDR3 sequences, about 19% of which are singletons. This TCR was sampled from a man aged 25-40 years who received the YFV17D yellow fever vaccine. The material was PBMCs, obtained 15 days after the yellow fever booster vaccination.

CDR3 residues: CASSRPPAGGFNEQFF. Here the CDR3 DNA reads TGTGCCAGCAGCCGCCCCCCCGCGGGAGGATTCAATGAGCAGTTCTTC. V usage is TRBV7-6 and J usage is TRBJ2-1; TRBD2 matches 8 bases. Trimming removed 5 bases from V and 6 bases from J; junction bases left unmatched: 12. The CDR3 loop spans 16 amino acids. Per germline, CDR1 SGHVS and CDR2 FNYEAQ.